Presented here are 6 T cell receptor beta chains from one specimen sequenced in a study of OX40 agonist ivuxolimab in advanced cancers. Sequenced by immunoSEQ multiplex PCR; TCRdb stores in-frame clones only, minus some. The data hold about 66,000 clones, with about three quarters observed a single time. The sequencing used CD4+ or CD8+ T cells sorted from blood, collected in a trial of the OX40 agonist ivuxolimab. Receptor source: an adult with an advanced solid tumor such as melanoma, head and neck, liver or kidney cancer.

This sequence joins TRBV11-2 and TRBJ1-1; D not resolved. The length of the CDR3 is 16 residues. In germline, CDR1 is SGHAT, CDR2 FQNNGV. The V end lost 5 bases, the J end lost 5 bases, and 21 bases lay between the germline ends. CDR3 region: CASSQNRVGSGTEAFF. The DNA of the CDR3 is TGTGCCAGCAGCCAAAATAGGGTGGGGTCGGGAACTGAAGCTTTCTTT.

This clone was seen only a few times. V usage is TRBV6-6 and J usage is TRBJ2-5, with 7 bases matching TRBD1. Germline CDR1 MNHNY, CDR2 SVGAGI (reference sequence). J was trimmed by 2 bases and V by 7 bases; bases with no gene match: 13. CDR3 size: 16 residues. CDR3 in amino acids: CASTSRTGHLQETQYF. CDR3 nucleotides: TGTGCCAGCACGTCCCGGACAGGACATCTACAAGAGACCCAGTACTTC.

The gene calls are TRBV15 and TRBJ1-6, with D perhaps matching TRBD1 (6 bases). Trimming shortened V by 3 bases and J by 3 bases, and 9 bases separated the two germline ends. CDR1 is LNHNV and CDR2 is YYDKDF in the germline V gene (reference sequence). The length of the CDR3 is 15 residues. CDR3 protein: CATSRDRYYNSPLHF. The DNA of the CDR3 is TGTGCCACCAGCAGGGACAGATACTATAATTCACCCCTCCACTTT. The full variable domain, with the rest looked up from reference TRBV15 and TRBJ1-6, is DAMVIQNPRYQVTQFGKPVTLSCSQTLNHNVMYWYQQKSSQAPKLLFHYYDKDFNNEADTPDNFQSRRPNTSFCFLDIRSPGLGDTAMYLCATSRDRYYNSPLHFGNGTRLTVT.

This chain joins TRBV9 and TRBJ2-3; TRBD2 matches 8 bases. The ends lost 3 bases at V and 0 bases at J; junction bases unmatched: 6. This CDR3 spans 16 amino acids. CDR1 SGDLS and CDR2 YYNGEE come from the germline V gene. As DNA, the CDR3 is TGTGCCAGCAGCGCCGCTGGCGGGGGGAGCACAGATACGCAGTATTTT. Encoded protein: CASSAAGGGSTDTQYF.

The chain is built from TRBV7-8 and TRBJ1-1; 9 bases are shared with TRBD1. There are 13 residues in the CDR3. The V gene end was trimmed by 9 bases and the J gene end by 4 bases; junction bases not matched to a gene: 6. In germline, CDR1 is SGHVS, CDR2 FQNEAQ. DNA for the CDR3: TGTGCCAGTAGACAGGGGGGCGGCACTGAAGCTTTCTTT. Amino acids: CASRQGGGTEAFF. The full variable domain, in which reference TRBV7-8 and TRBJ1-1 provide the parts outside the CDR3, is GAGVSQSPRYKVAKRGQDVALRCDPISGHVSLFWYQQALGQGPEFLTYFQNEAQLDKSGLPSDRFFAERPEGSVSTLKIQRTQQEDSAVYLCASRQGGGTEAFFGQGTRLTVV.

The chain couples TRBV10-3 to TRBJ1-1; D is undetermined. The CDR3 loop spans 13 amino acids. Trimming pared 0 bases from V and 5 bases from J, leaving 7 bases between. Germline V gene data show CDR1 as ENHRY and CDR2 as SYGVKD. The chain's CDR3 is CAISESMVTEAFF. The CDR3 DNA is TGTGCCATCAGTGAGTCGATGGTAACTGAAGCTTTCTTT.